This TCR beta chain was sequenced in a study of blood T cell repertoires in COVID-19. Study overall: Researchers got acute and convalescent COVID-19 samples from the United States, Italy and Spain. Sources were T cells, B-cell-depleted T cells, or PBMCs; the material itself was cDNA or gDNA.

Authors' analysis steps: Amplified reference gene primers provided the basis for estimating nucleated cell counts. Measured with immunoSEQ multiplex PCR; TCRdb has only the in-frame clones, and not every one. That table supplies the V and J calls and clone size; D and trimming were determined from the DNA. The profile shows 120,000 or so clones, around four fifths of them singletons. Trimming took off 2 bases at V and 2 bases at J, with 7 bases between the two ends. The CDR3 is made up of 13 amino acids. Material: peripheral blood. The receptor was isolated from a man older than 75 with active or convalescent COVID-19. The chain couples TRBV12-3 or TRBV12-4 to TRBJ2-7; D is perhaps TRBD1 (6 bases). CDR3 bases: TGTGCCAGCAGTTTAACAGGGCCCTACGAGCAGTACTTC. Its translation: CASSLTGPYEQYF.